These 16 T cell receptor beta chains share one sample of origin, sequenced in a study of blood T cell repertoires in COVID-19. TCRdb keeps only in-frame clones here, not all; method: immunoSEQ multiplex PCR. The sample carries roughly 88,000 clones, around nine tenths recorded once. The specimen was peripheral blood. The receptor set was obtained from a woman aged 45-65 years in a cohort sampled during active COVID-19.

This clone was detected only a few times. The chain uses TRBV5-4 and TRBJ1-6; the match to TRBD1 covers 8 bases. CDR3 size: 16 residues. CDR1 is SGHNT and CDR2 is YYREEE in the germline V gene (reference sequence). V shed 0 bases and J 9 bases; nucleotides not matched to a gene: 8. CDR3 sequence reads: CASSLAGDRGTSPLHF. DNA for the CDR3: TGTGCCAGCAGCTTGGCCGGCGACAGGGGAACTTCACCCCTCCACTTT.

The rearrangement uses TRBV11-3 and TRBJ2-5; 8 bases align to TRBD1. V dropped 2 bases and J dropped 5; count of bases not matched to a gene: 4. From germline, CDR1 is SGHNT and CDR2 YENEEA. The CDR3 covers 14 residues. CDR3 region: CASSLPRQGETQYF. As DNA, the CDR3 is TGTGCCAGCAGCTTACCAAGACAGGGGGAGACCCAGTACTTC.

J is TRBJ2-2 and V is TRBV6-5; D call uncertain. Trimming pared 6 bases from V and 4 bases from J, leaving 12 bases between. Germline CDR1 reads MNHEY; CDR2 reads SVGAGI. The CDR3 contains 14 residues. Written as DNA, the CDR3 is TGTGCCAGCAGACCTCACTCACGCACCGGGGAGCTGTTTTTT. The encoded protein is CASRPHSRTGELFF.

V gene TRBV2 combines with J gene TRBJ1-4; D is possibly TRBD1 (6 bases). The V and J ends lost 2 bases and 1 base respectively, with 8 bases between them. The CDR3 covers 15 residues. Germline CDR1 reads SNHLY; CDR2 reads FYNNEI. CDR3 region: CASSEQGQTNEKLFF. CDR3 nucleotides: TGTGCCAGCAGTGAACAGGGGCAAACTAATGAAAAACTGTTTTTT.

This chain uses TRBV27 with TRBJ2-4; 9 nucleotides match TRBD1. Trimming removed 5 bases from V and 1 base from J; junction bases left unmatched: 3. The CDR3 contains 15 residues. Germline assignment: CDR1 MNHEY and CDR2 SMNVEV (reference sequence). This chain's CDR3 is CASSTGGAAKNIQYF. For the CDR3, the DNA is TGTGCCAGCAGTACAGGGGGCGCGGCCAAAAACATTCAGTACTTC.

The chain is built from TRBV28 and TRBJ2-7, with 9 bases lining up with TRBD1. Trimming took 4 bases from V and 5 from J; bases not matched to a gene: 9. The CDR3 loop spans 15 amino acids. Germline V gene lookup returns CDR1 MDHEN and CDR2 SYDVKM. CDR3 sequence reads: CASSSKGQGKDEQYF. In DNA, the CDR3 is TGTGCCAGCAGTTCCAAGGGACAGGGTAAGGACGAGCAGTACTTC.

The J gene is TRBJ2-1, the V gene TRBV7-2, with 12 bases matching TRBD2. The CDR3 runs to 16 residues. The V and J ends lost 4 bases and 6 bases, in that order; junction bases with no gene match: 7. In germline, CDR1 is SGHTA, CDR2 FQGNSA. In DNA, the CDR3 is TGTGCCAGCAGCTGGGCTTCGGGACTAGCGGGCAATGAGCAGTTCTTC. Amino acid sequence: CASSWASGLAGNEQFF.

The chain uses TRBV18 and TRBJ2-7; TRBD2 matches at 9 bases. CDR1 is KGHSH, CDR2 LQKENI, per germline. V gave up 3 bases and J gave up 3 bases; unmatched junction bases: 6. CDR3 length: 15 residues. The CDR3 nucleotides are TGTGCCAGCTCACCCATTAGCGGGAGAAGCTACGAGCAGTACTTC. It codes for CASSPISGRSYEQYF.

The V and J genes are TRBV19 and TRBJ2-7, with 9 bases matching TRBD1. CDR1 is LNHDA, CDR2 SQIVND, per germline (reference sequence). The CDR3 extends over 14 amino acids. The trim removed 5 bases at V and 7 bases at J, leaving 9 bases unmatched. In DNA form, the CDR3 reads TGTGCCAGTAGTTTCCAGACAGGGGGTGGGGAGCAGTACTTC. Protein sequence: CASSFQTGGGEQYF.

The chain has TRBV2 and TRBJ2-5, with 10 bases aligning to TRBD1. Germline trimming cut 7 bases from V and 5 bases from J; bases unmatched to any gene: 4. Germline loops: CDR1 SNHLY, CDR2 FYNNEI. This CDR3 is 13 amino acids long. CDR3 in DNA: TGTGCCAGCATCTGGACAGGGGGGGAGACCCAGTACTTC. Amino acid sequence: CASIWTGGETQYF.

The chain joins TRBV5-5 to TRBJ1-1; maybe TRBD1 (5 bases). This CDR3 region has 14 residues. The germline V gene encodes CDR1 SGHKS and CDR2 YYEKEE (reference sequence). Trimming left V 1 base short and J 4 bases short, with 11 bases between. CDR3 amino acids: CASSLWGETTEAFF. The CDR3 DNA reads TGTGCCAGCAGCTTGTGGGGGGAGACCACTGAAGCTTTCTTT.

V usage is TRBV28 and J usage is TRBJ2-5; D unresolved. Trimming stripped 2 bases from V and 2 bases from J, with 3 bases between. From germline, CDR1 is MDHEN and CDR2 SYDVKM. The CDR3 has 12 residues. CDR3 in DNA: TGTGCCAGCAGTTTACTTCAAGAGACCCAGTACTTC. As protein: CASSLLQETQYF.

The chain carries TRBV5-1 and TRBJ2-7, with 11 bases matching TRBD2. The CDR3 loop spans 16 amino acids. V trimming: 4 bases; J trimming: 4 bases; junction bases outside the gene matches: 10. Germline CDR1 is SGHRS and CDR2 is YFSETQ. CDR3: CASSPPLVAGGYEQYF. The CDR3 nucleotides are TGCGCCAGCAGCCCGCCTTTGGTAGCGGGAGGGTACGAGCAGTACTTC.

The V call is TRBV10-3, the J call TRBJ1-5; 8 nucleotides align to TRBD1. The CDR3 totals 13 residues. Looked up from germline, CDR1 is ENHRY and CDR2 is SYGVKD. V gave up 7 bases and J gave up 5 bases; unmatched junction bases: 4. The CDR3 protein is CAITSGQDQPQHF. The CDR3 nucleotides read TGTGCCATCACCTCGGGACAGGATCAGCCCCAGCATTTT.

The CDR3 coding sequence is TGTGCCAGCAGTGGACTAGCGGGGGGGGAGCAGTACTTC. It specifies CASSGLAGGEQYF. V usage is TRBV2 and J usage is TRBJ2-7; the match to TRBD2 covers 14 bases. Germline loops: CDR1 SNHLY, CDR2 FYNNEI. V gave up 4 bases and J gave up 7 bases; unmatched junction bases: 0. This CDR3 has 13 amino acids.

CDR3 region: CASSIGQGPQHF. In DNA, the CDR3 is TGTGCCAGTAGTATAGGACAGGGGCCCCAGCATTTT. The chain links TRBV19 to TRBJ1-5, with 7 bases aligning to TRBD1. Per germline, CDR1 LNHDA and CDR2 SQIVND (reference sequence). Trimming removed 1 base from V and 9 bases from J; junction bases left unmatched: 0. The CDR3 runs to 12 residues.